These 21 T cell receptor beta chains originate from one sample sequenced in a study of beta chain features in type 1 diabetes. The whole isolated RNA underwent reverse transcription, so sequencing captured expressed TCRB transcripts. The protocol was immunoSEQ multiplex PCR, while the TCRdb copy is restricted to in-frame clones and leaves out a portion. The top ten hold more than 0.9% of the sample, which has around 280,000 clones, about 8% seen once. The sample comprised central memory CD4+ T cells from blood. These receptors were taken from a young woman in good health.

This sequence joins TRBV6-1 and TRBJ2-7; TRBD2 matches 7 bases. The junction had 4 bases not matched to a gene; V was cut back by 7 bases and J by 1 base. Germline CDR1 is MNHNS and CDR2 is SASEGT. This CDR3 comprises 13 residues. CDR3 DNA: TGTGCCAGCAACTCGGGGGGATCCTACGAGCAGTACGTC. This encodes CASNSGGSYEQYV.

J is TRBJ2-1 and V is TRBV29-1; the D is unclear. In germline, CDR1 is SQVTM, CDR2 ANQGSEA. This CDR3 contains 15 residues. Deletions cut 0 bases from V and 2 bases from J, with 11 bases between. The CDR3 loop is CSVEEQNPTYNEQFF. The DNA of the CDR3 is TGCAGCGTTGAAGAACAGAACCCTACCTACAATGAGCAGTTCTTC.

The CDR3 region is CASSEGLARGEQFF. The CDR3 DNA reads TGTGCCAGCAGCGAGGGACTAGCGCGGGGTGAGCAGTTCTTC. V is TRBV9 and J is TRBJ2-1; TRBD2 matches at 10 bases. With V trimmed by 3 bases and J by 9 bases, 6 bases remained unmatched. CDR3 length: 14 amino acids. The germline V gene encodes CDR1 SGDLS and CDR2 YYNGEE.

This clone was counted between two and nine times. The chain carries TRBV6-1 and TRBJ1-3; 7 bases align to TRBD1. Germline V gene sequence: CDR1 MNHNS, CDR2 SASEGT. CDR3 length: 14 residues. J lost 7 bases, V lost 2 bases, and 5 bases had no gene match. The CDR3 DNA follows: TGTGCCAGCAGTGAAATGGACAGGCGCAACACCATATATTTT. Protein: CASSEMDRRNTIYF.

This clone was seen a few times. This sequence joins TRBV6-1 and TRBJ2-5; 12 bases map to TRBD2. V was pared by 7 bases and J by 5 bases, with 8 bases of the junction left unmatched. Germline values: CDR1 MNHNS, CDR2 SASEGT. This CDR3 contains 15 residues. CDR3 protein: CASTLGLAGTETQYF. The DNA for the CDR3 is TGTGCCAGCACCCTAGGACTAGCGGGGACTGAGACCCAGTACTTC.

There are a few counts of this clone. V and J are TRBV29-1 and TRBJ2-7; D ambiguous. The CDR3 runs to 11 residues. The germline CDR1 and CDR2 sequences are SQVTM and ANQGSEA. The V end was cut by 5 bases, the J end by 3 bases, with 8 bases between. The CDR3 region has the DNA TGCAGCGTTTTGACGGACTACGAGCAGTACTTC. This encodes CSVLTDYEQYF.

The chain carries TRBV6-5 and TRBJ1-1; TRBD1 matches 7 bases. CDR1 MNHEY and CDR2 SVGAGI come from the germline V gene. CDR3 length: 13 amino acids. The trim removed 2 bases at V and 10 bases at J, leaving 7 bases unmatched. This CDR3 is CASSYSQAGGAFF. The CDR3 DNA sequence: TGTGCCAGCAGTTACAGCCAGGCAGGGGGAGCTTTCTTT.

This chain connects TRBV6-1 to TRBJ1-5, with 7 bases matching TRBD1. The J segment lost 11 bases and the V segment lost 7 bases, leaving 14 bases of the junction unmatched. The CDR3 is made up of 14 amino acids. Germline CDR1 MNHNS, CDR2 SASEGT. CDR3 sequence: CASNRQGPQRAQHF. CDR3 nucleotides: TGTGCCAGCAATAGACAGGGACCTCAGAGGGCCCAGCATTTT.

The table lists this clone with a few counts. The J gene is TRBJ2-7, the V gene TRBV7-2; maybe TRBD2 (6 bases). The V and J ends lost 5 bases and 1 base respectively, with 15 bases between them. The CDR3 covers 15 residues. Germline CDR1 reads SGHTA; CDR2 reads FQGNSA. CDR3 sequence reads: CASSPRRAGSYEQYF. In DNA, the CDR3 is TGTGCCAGCAGCCCCAGGAGGGCCGGGTCCTACGAGCAGTACTTC.

The chain has TRBV5-4 and TRBJ2-7, with D possibly being TRBD2 (5 bases). Germline CDR1 and CDR2: SGHNT and YYREEE (reference sequence). This CDR3 has 16 amino acids. Trimming shortened V by 0 bases and J by 4 bases, and 17 bases separated the two germline ends. CDR3 nucleotide sequence: TGTGCCAGCAGCTTGGATGGCTCGGGGTTGGGATACGAGCAGTACTTC. Protein product: CASSLDGSGLGYEQYF.

This clone was seen only a few times. The V call is TRBV6-1, the J call TRBJ2-7, with a possible D match to TRBD1 (8 bases). Looked up from germline, CDR1 is MNHNS and CDR2 is SASEGT. The CDR3 runs to 14 residues. Trimming removed 7 bases at V and 3 bases at J, with 16 bases between. In DNA, the CDR3 is TGTGCCAGCATAGAGGGAGGGACAGGCTACGAGCAGTACGTC. Translation gives CASIEGGTGYEQYV.

This clone was found a few times. V and J are TRBV6-1 and TRBJ2-3, with 7 positions matching TRBD1. Germline assignment: CDR1 MNHNS and CDR2 SASEGT. Trimming took 3 bases from V and 6 from J; bases not matched to a gene: 12. The length of the CDR3 is 16 residues. The CDR3 DNA follows: TGTGCCAGCAGTGATGGGACAGCAGCTCTCAGGGATACGCAGTATTTT. Translation gives CASSDGTAALRDTQYF.

This clone was recorded a few times. This chain uses TRBV18 with TRBJ2-3, with a weak D call TRBD1 (5 bases). V was shortened by 5 bases and J by 5 bases, with 11 bases between the two germline ends. The germline V gene has CDR1 KGHSH and CDR2 LQKENI. CDR3 length: 13 residues. The CDR3 reads CASSYRQGDTQYF. CDR3 in DNA: TGTGCCAGCTCATACCGGCAGGGAGATACGCAGTATTTT.

This clone was observed a handful of times. Different DNA sequences within this sample yield the same CDR3. This chain joins TRBV28 and TRBJ1-2; D may be TRBD1 (6 bases). Germline CDR1 and CDR2: MDHEN and SYDVKM. Trimming shortened V by 6 bases and J by 4 bases, and 12 bases separated the two germline ends. This CDR3 has 13 amino acids. The CDR3 is CASSLQGFYGYTF. For the CDR3, the DNA is TGTGCCAGCAGCTTACAGGGCTTCTATGGCTACACCTTC.

This clone was seen only a few times. The chain links TRBV5-6 to TRBJ2-1; D is undetermined. The CDR3 has 13 residues. Germline CDR1 is SGHDT and CDR2 is YYEEEE. Between the trimmed V and J ends, which lost 4 bases and 12 bases, there was a span of 17 bases. CDR3 DNA: TGTGCCAGCAGCCCTCGCGCGGCTCGGTGGCAGTTCTTC. The encoded protein is CASSPRAARWQFF.

This clone was seen ten or more times. The chain has TRBV18 and TRBJ2-3; D uncertain. The germline gives CDR1 KGHSH, CDR2 LQKENI. The CDR3 is 12 residues long. V lost 2 bases and J lost 6, with 6 bases in between. CDR3: CASSPIGDTQYF. The CDR3 DNA follows: TGTGCCAGCTCACCAATCGGGGATACGCAGTATTTT.

The rearrangement links TRBV5-1 to TRBJ2-5; no definite D call. V dropped 3 bases and J dropped 5 bases, with 14 bases sitting between them. The germline V gene has CDR1 SGHRS and CDR2 YFSETQ. The CDR3 runs to 14 residues. DNA of the CDR3: TGCGCCAGCAGCTGGCCCGGTCGGGCGGAGACCCAGTACTTC. Amino acid sequence: CASSWPGRAETQYF.

A few counts support this clone. This sequence joins TRBV7-8 and TRBJ2-2, with TRBD2 identical over 7 bases. The V segment lost 5 bases and the J segment 4 bases; nucleotides outside the gene matches: 4. The CDR3 spans 14 residues. Germline lookup yields CDR1 SGHVS and CDR2 FQNEAQ. The CDR3 nucleotides read TGTGCCAGCAGCCGGGGGGTGGCCACCGGGGAGCTGTTTTTT. It codes for CASSRGVATGELFF.

This clone was observed at least ten times. The chain links TRBV19 to TRBJ2-6; the D is unclear. Germline V gene data show CDR1 as LNHDA and CDR2 as SQIVND (reference sequence). The CDR3 length is 15 residues. The V end lost 5 bases, the J end lost 0 bases, and 8 bases lay between the germline ends. Here the CDR3 DNA reads TGTGCCAGTAGTGAGTACAGCTCTGGGGCCAACGTCCTGACTTTC. Encoded protein: CASSEYSSGANVLTF.

This clone was picked up a small number of times. This sequence joins TRBV7-2 and TRBJ1-5; D remains ambiguous. The V gene's germline CDR1 is SGHTA and CDR2 FQGNSA. The CDR3 runs to 14 residues. With 1 base removed from V and 5 bases from J, the gap between germline ends came to 9 bases. CDR3 in amino acids: CASSLGMGYQPQHF. The CDR3 DNA is TGTGCCAGCAGCTTAGGGATGGGCTATCAGCCCCAGCATTTT.

The V gene is TRBV6-5, the J gene TRBJ2-3; D uncertain. CDR1 MNHEY and CDR2 SVGAGI come from the germline V gene. CDR3 length: 15 residues. Trimming removed 0 bases from V and 4 bases from J, with 11 bases in between. CDR3 in DNA: TGTGCCAGCAGTTACTCGAGGAGTCGGGCAGATACGCAGTATTTT. This encodes CASSYSRSRADTQYF.